The 31 T cell receptor beta chains in this list originate from one sample, sequenced in a study of cytomegalovirus exposure and HLA in healthy donors. PCR primers comprised 60 Vbeta and 13 Jbeta primers. Clones were read by immunoSEQ multiplex PCR, and TCRdb kept only the in-frame ones, dropping some. The sample has some 130,000 clones; under 75% are singletons. Source material: PBMCs. The receptors here all came from a woman aged 40-49 years in good health and CMV-seronegative.

This chain links TRBV15 with TRBJ1-4; 7 positions match TRBD1. The V and J ends lost 0 bases and 7 bases, in that order; junction bases with no gene match: 8. This CDR3 is 16 amino acids long. Germline CDR1 and CDR2: LNHNV and YYDKDF (reference sequence). CDR3: CATSRDLTGRGEKLFF. For the CDR3, the DNA is TGTGCCACCAGCAGAGATTTGACAGGGCGGGGTGAAAAACTGTTTTTT. Using reference TRBV15 and TRBJ1-4 for the parts outside the CDR3, the full variable domain is DAMVIQNPRYQVTQFGKPVTLSCSQTLNHNVMYWYQQKSSQAPKLLFHYYDKDFNNEADTPDNFQSRRPNTSFCFLDIRSPGLGDTAMYLCATSRDLTGRGEKLFFGSGTQLSVL.

This rearrangement joins TRBV28 to TRBJ2-1, with 10 bases that match TRBD2. Germline V gives CDR1 MDHEN, CDR2 SYDVKM. J gave up 2 bases and V 5 bases, and 6 bases lay outside the gene matches. CDR3 length: 16 amino acids. CDR3 nucleotides: TGTGCCAGCAGTCCTGGAGCGGGGGGGACCTACAATGAGCAGTTCTTC. Translation gives CASSPGAGGTYNEQFF.

The rearrangement uses TRBV10-3 and TRBJ2-5; weak D call: TRBD1 (8 bases). Trimming left V 3 bases short and J 5 bases short, with 10 bases between. CDR3 length: 13 amino acids. Germline V gene lookup returns CDR1 ENHRY and CDR2 SYGVKD. Written as DNA, the CDR3 is TGTGCCATCAGTGAACAGGGGGGGGAGACCCAGTACTTC. This encodes CAISEQGGETQYF.

This clone was observed a single time. The chain carries TRBV28 and TRBJ1-2; D unclear. V was trimmed by 3 bases and J by 8 bases, leaving 10 bases between them. Germline V lookup: CDR1 MDHEN, CDR2 SYDVKM. The length of the CDR3 is 12 residues. The CDR3 DNA is TGTGCCAGCAGTTTGGGGAGGGCAGGCTACACCTTC. Residues: CASSLGRAGYTF.

This clone was counted only a few times. This chain joins TRBV14 and TRBJ2-5; D uncertain. The V gene's germline CDR1 is SGHDN and CDR2 FVKESK. V gave up 1 base and J gave up 1 base, with 16 bases separating them. The CDR3 spans 17 residues. CDR3 coding DNA: TGTGCCAGCAGCCAAGTCCAGTTTCGCCAGATCCAAGAGACCCAGTACTTC. Translating it yields CASSQVQFRQIQETQYF.

V usage is TRBV19 and J usage is TRBJ1-1; 8 bases agree with TRBD1. The CDR3 has 14 residues. In germline, CDR1 is LNHDA, CDR2 SQIVND (reference sequence). V gave up 4 bases and J gave up 1 base; unmatched junction bases: 2. The DNA of the CDR3 is TGTGCCAGTAGTACAGGGGGCAGGAACACTGAAGCTTTCTTT. Translating gives CASSTGGRNTEAFF.

J is TRBJ1-1 and V is TRBV29-1; 7 bases are a match to TRBD1. This CDR3 is built from 13 residues. Unmatched junction bases numbered 3, after V lost 4 bases and J lost 1 base. Germline V lookup: CDR1 SQVTM, CDR2 ANQGSEA. The CDR3 is CSVGQGANTEAFF. The CDR3 region has the DNA TGCAGCGTTGGACAGGGCGCGAACACTGAAGCTTTCTTT.

The chain joins TRBV2 to TRBJ1-5; TRBD1 might be the D (5 bases). Germline V CDR1 and CDR2: SNHLY, FYNNEI. The CDR3 sequence is 15 residues long. V was pared by 6 bases and J by 0 bases, with 12 bases between. Here the CDR3 DNA reads TGTGCCAGCAGGCCTGACAGCTATAGCAATCAGCCCCAGCATTTT. Translated: CASRPDSYSNQPQHF.

The chain has TRBV18 and TRBJ2-7; D is undetermined. The CDR3 loop spans 13 amino acids. The V gene's germline CDR1 is KGHSH and CDR2 LQKENI. Trimming left V 3 bases short and J 2 bases short, with 8 bases between. The CDR3 reads CASSPRETYEQYF. The CDR3 nucleotides are TGTGCCAGCTCACCTCGAGAGACCTACGAGCAGTACTTC.

This clone was detected a few times. The chain recombines TRBV25-1 with TRBJ1-1, with 7 bases matching TRBD1. V dropped 6 bases and J dropped 3; count of bases not matched to a gene: 4. The CDR3 runs to 13 residues. Looked up from germline, CDR1 is MGHDK and CDR2 is SYGVNS. Here the CDR3 DNA reads TGTGCCAGCAGCCTCACAGGGGACACTGAAGCTTTCTTT. Its translation is CASSLTGDTEAFF.

The V call is TRBV7-2, the J call TRBJ2-3; D is undetermined. Trimming pared 2 bases from V and 6 bases from J, leaving 6 bases between. This CDR3 has 12 residues. Germline V gene lookup returns CDR1 SGHTA and CDR2 FQGNSA. The CDR3: CASSLFRDTQYF. The DNA for the CDR3 is TGTGCCAGCAGCTTATTTCGGGATACGCAGTATTTT. Full variable domain (rest looked up from reference TRBV7-2 and TRBJ2-3): GAGVSQSPSNKVTEKGKDVELRCDPISGHTALYWYRQSLGQGLEFLIYFQGNSAPDKSGLPSDRFSAERTGGSVSTLTIQRTQQEDSAVYLCASSLFRDTQYFGPGTRLTVL.

This clone appeared a single time. The V gene is TRBV5-1, the J gene TRBJ2-2; 7 bases line up with TRBD1. Germline loops: CDR1 SGHRS, CDR2 YFSETQ. The CDR3 has 15 residues. V trimming: 4 bases; J trimming: 4 bases; junction bases outside the gene matches: 7. The CDR3 DNA follows: TGCGCCAGCAGCGCCTTTCCAGGGGGCACCGGGGAGCTGTTTTTT. As protein: CASSAFPGGTGELFF.

The rearrangement joins TRBV28 to TRBJ1-3; the match to TRBD1 covers 7 bases. Germline CDR1 MDHEN, CDR2 SYDVKM. With V trimmed by 5 bases and J by 6 bases, 4 bases remained unmatched. CDR3 length: 13 residues. CDR3 residues: CASSDRDENTIYF. CDR3 DNA sequence: TGTGCCAGCAGTGACAGGGATGAAAACACCATATATTTT.

This clone turned up a few times. This sequence joins TRBV5-8 and TRBJ1-1, with D possibly being TRBD1 (6 bases). The germline gives CDR1 SGHTS, CDR2 YDEGEE. Trimming left V 5 bases short and J 4 bases short, with 18 bases between. The CDR3 runs 15 residues. CDR3 protein: CASRSIQGRGTEAFF. CDR3 in DNA: TGTGCCAGCAGATCAATACAGGGACGCGGCACTGAAGCTTTCTTT.

This rearrangement joins TRBV27 to TRBJ1-2, with TRBD1 matching over 8 bases. Germline V lookup: CDR1 MNHEY, CDR2 SMNVEV (reference sequence). With V trimmed by 5 bases and J by 8 bases, 13 bases remained unmatched. CDR3 size: 15 residues. As DNA, the CDR3 is TGTGCCAGCAGTAAACGGGACAGGCCCGTGGGGGGCTACACCTTC. Protein product: CASSKRDRPVGGYTF.

This clone was detected only a few times. The rearrangement uses TRBV28 and TRBJ1-5, with D hard to call. The CDR3 extends over 11 amino acids. Trimming removed 7 bases at V and 9 bases at J, with 10 bases between. Germline CDR1 reads MDHEN; CDR2 reads SYDVKM. The CDR3 nucleotides read TGTGCCAGCACCGGGATGGGGCCCCAGCATTTT. Its translation: CASTGMGPQHF.

The chain employs TRBV6-5 and TRBJ1-2; no definite D call. This CDR3 is 14 amino acids long. Germline V CDR1 and CDR2: MNHEY, SVGAGI. The germline V and J ends were trimmed by 0 bases and 3 bases, with 8 bases remaining between them. For the CDR3, the DNA is TGTGCCAGCAGTTACTCCGGGTCCGACTATGGCTACACCTTC. Its translation: CASSYSGSDYGYTF.

This clone has a handful of counts. The chain combines TRBV4-1 with TRBJ1-2; weak D call: TRBD1 (5 bases). Germline V gene sequence: CDR1 MGHRA, CDR2 YSYEKL. The CDR3 covers 15 residues. V lost 0 bases to trimming and J lost 6 bases, with 14 bases between them. This CDR3 reads CASSQDWAGRNGYTF. CDR3 DNA sequence: TGCGCCAGCAGCCAAGATTGGGCAGGGAGGAATGGCTACACCTTC.

This clone was picked up a small number of times. The V call is TRBV6-6, the J call TRBJ2-5, with D possibly TRBD2 on 6 matching bases. The germline gives CDR1 MNHNY, CDR2 SVGAGI (reference sequence). This CDR3 comprises 13 residues. Trimming left V 4 bases short and J 2 bases short, with 8 bases between. The DNA for the CDR3 is TGTGCCAGCAGTTCCCGGGGGCAAGAGACCCAGTACTTC. It is translated as CASSSRGQETQYF.

The V call is TRBV14, the J call TRBJ1-2; weak D call: TRBD1 (6 bases). This CDR3 comprises 14 residues. V was shortened by 3 bases and J by 4 bases, with 12 bases between the two germline ends. Germline CDR1 SGHDN, CDR2 FVKESK. CDR3 nucleotide sequence: TGTGCCAGCAGCCAGTACAGGGTTGGCTATGGCTACACCTTC. Residues: CASSQYRVGYGYTF. The complete variable domain, with remaining parts taken from reference TRBV14 and TRBJ1-2, reads EAGVTQFPSHSVIEKGQTVTLRCDPISGHDNLYWYRRVMGKEIKFLLHFVKESKQDESGMPNNRFLAERTGGTYSTLKVQPAELEDSGVYFCASSQYRVGYGYTFGSGTRLTVV.

The chain carries TRBV7-8 and TRBJ2-3; D is undetermined. The germline V gene has CDR1 SGHVS and CDR2 FQNEAQ. Trimming removed 4 bases at V and 2 bases at J, with 7 bases between. CDR3 length: 13 amino acids. The CDR3 sequence is CASSYQHTDTQYF. CDR3 coding DNA: TGTGCCAGCAGCTACCAACACACAGATACGCAGTATTTT.

The gene calls are TRBV18 and TRBJ1-2; the D is unclear. V was clipped by 0 bases and J by 1 base, with 9 bases between them. The CDR3 consists of 15 residues. Germline CDR1 and CDR2: KGHSH and LQKENI. Written as DNA, the CDR3 is TGTGCCAGCTCACCACCACCGGCGGGTAACTATGGCTACACCTTC. This translates into CASSPPPAGNYGYTF.

This clone has just a few counts. This chain's CDR3 is CASSLEGAVSQPQHF. The CDR3 DNA reads as TGCGCCAGCAGCTTGGAGGGGGCGGTTAGTCAGCCCCAGCATTTT. J is TRBJ1-5 and V is TRBV5-1, with 7 bases fitting TRBD1. The germline gives CDR1 SGHRS, CDR2 YFSETQ. This CDR3 comprises 15 residues. V was clipped by 0 bases and J by 6 bases; unmatched bases: 6.

CDR3 coding DNA: TGTGCCAGCAGCCCATCACCTGCAGGGGGTAATGAAAAACTGTTTTTT. It encodes CASSPSPAGGNEKLFF. V is TRBV5-4 and J is TRBJ1-4; 7 nucleotides match TRBD1. CDR3 length: 16 amino acids. The germline V gene has CDR1 SGHNT and CDR2 YYREEE (reference sequence). Trimming took 4 bases from V and 4 from J; bases not matched to a gene: 10.

The V call is TRBV27, the J call TRBJ2-1, with D hard to call. The CDR3 is 11 residues long. The germline V and J ends were trimmed by 6 bases and 4 bases, with 4 bases remaining between them. Germline V gives CDR1 MNHEY, CDR2 SMNVEV (reference sequence). CDR3 sequence: CASRAYNEQFF. CDR3 bases: TGTGCCAGCAGGGCTTACAATGAGCAGTTCTTC.

The V gene is TRBV5-1, the J gene TRBJ1-1; no firm D call. There are 14 residues in the CDR3. Between the trimmed V and J ends, which lost 0 bases and 7 bases, there was a span of 13 bases. The V gene's germline CDR1 is SGHRS and CDR2 YFSETQ. The CDR3 DNA follows: TGCGCCAGCAGCTTGGCCCCTTCGGGGAGTGAAGCTTTCTTT. Translating gives CASSLAPSGSEAFF.

This clone was detected a few times. The rearrangement joins TRBV6-5 to TRBJ1-6; 9 nucleotides match TRBD1. The CDR3 runs to 14 residues. Germline-derived CDR1 and CDR2 are MNHEY and SVGAGI. The V segment lost 6 bases and the J segment 10 bases; nucleotides outside the gene matches: 7. The CDR3 DNA follows: TGTGCCAGCAGGGGGGACAGGGCGGCCTCACCCCTCCACTTT. Protein sequence: CASRGDRAASPLHF.

The rearrangement links TRBV5-6 to TRBJ1-1; 9 nucleotides align to TRBD1. The V gene's germline CDR1 is SGHDT and CDR2 YYEEEE. V was clipped by 1 base and J by 4 bases; unmatched bases: 8. The CDR3 covers 16 residues. In DNA, the CDR3 is TGTGCCAGCAGCTTGTGGGGACAGGGTAAGGGCACTGAAGCTTTCTTT. Amino acid sequence: CASSLWGQGKGTEAFF.

This chain connects TRBV7-2 to TRBJ2-6; 9 bases fit TRBD2. With V trimmed by 5 bases and J by 1 base, 3 bases remained unmatched. Germline CDR1 and CDR2: SGHTA and FQGNSA. This CDR3 region has 16 residues. The chain's CDR3 is CASSPSGGSGANVLTF. The CDR3 bases are TGTGCCAGCAGCCCGAGCGGGGGGTCTGGGGCCAACGTCCTGACTTTC.

V and J are TRBV29-1 and TRBJ2-1; a weak D match, TRBD2 (5 bases). V was trimmed by 6 bases and J by 0 bases, leaving 15 bases between them. CDR1 is SQVTM and CDR2 is ANQGSEA in the germline V gene. The CDR3 sequence is 15 residues long. CDR3 sequence: CSVPPAVISYNEQFF. The CDR3 DNA reads as TGCAGCGTCCCACCAGCGGTAATCTCCTACAATGAGCAGTTCTTC.

V gene TRBV18 combines with J gene TRBJ1-2; TRBD1 might be the D (6 bases). The ends were cut back, 3 bases at V and 8 bases at J, with 22 bases in the middle. The CDR3 spans 16 residues. CDR1 and CDR2 (germline): KGHSH, LQKENI. Written as DNA, the CDR3 is TGTGCCAGCTCACCGTTAGGGGGACCTGCAGCTTACGGCTACACCTTC. Translation gives CASSPLGGPAAYGYTF.